This T cell receptor (beta chain) was found in a study of blood T cell repertoires in COVID-19. Study-level background: Italy, Spain and the United States were the sources of the convalescent and acute COVID-19 samples.

Germline lookup yields CDR1 LGHDT and CDR2 YNNKEL (reference sequence). Trimming removed 4 bases at V and 5 bases at J, with 14 bases between. The CDR3 runs 14 residues. In assigning cohorts, the study relied on participant-reported clinical history. What the recovered Cohort 3 donors had was two negative PCRs, clearance, or symptom resolution. Methods used by the authors: Amplifying reference gene primers gave estimates of nucleated cell counts. Generated by immunoSEQ multiplex PCR, the TCRdb table keeps only in-frame clones and is missing some. From that table come the V and J calls and clone size; the DNA was used to work out D and trimming. Seen here are 200,000 to 250,000 clones, more than 80% observed once, and the top ten hold around 1.8%.

The TCR was taken from a man aged 55-75 years who had recovered from COVID-19. Sequencing was done on a sample of PBMCs or T cells enriched from blood (not recorded which). The chain combines TRBV3-1 (or the pseudogene TRBV3-2) with TRBJ2-5; D may be TRBD1 (6 bases). The CDR3 spells CASSPPGTLETQYF. Written as DNA, the CDR3 is TGTGCCAGCAGCCCGCCCGGGACACTGGAGACCCAGTACTTC.